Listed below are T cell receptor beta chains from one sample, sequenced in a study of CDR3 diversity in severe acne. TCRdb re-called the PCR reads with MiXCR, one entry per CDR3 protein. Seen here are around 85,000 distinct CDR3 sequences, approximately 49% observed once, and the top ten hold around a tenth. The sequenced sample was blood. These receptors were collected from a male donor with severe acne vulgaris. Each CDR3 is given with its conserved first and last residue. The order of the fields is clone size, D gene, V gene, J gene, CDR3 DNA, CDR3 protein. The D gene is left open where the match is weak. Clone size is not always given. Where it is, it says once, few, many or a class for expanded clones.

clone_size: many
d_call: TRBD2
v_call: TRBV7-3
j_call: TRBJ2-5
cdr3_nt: TGTGCCAGCAGTTTCGGGACTAGCGGGTCTCGGGAGACCCAGTACTTC
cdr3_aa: CASSFGTSGSRETQYF

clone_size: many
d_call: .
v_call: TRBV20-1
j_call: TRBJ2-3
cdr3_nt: TGCAGTGCCAAGCGGGCCAGCACAGATACGCAGTATTTT
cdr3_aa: CSAKRASTDTQYF

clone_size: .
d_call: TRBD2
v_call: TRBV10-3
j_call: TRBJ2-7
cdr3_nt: TGTGCCAGCAGTTACACGTCACTAGCGGCAACCTACGAGCAGTACTTC
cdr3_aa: CASSYTSLAATYEQYF

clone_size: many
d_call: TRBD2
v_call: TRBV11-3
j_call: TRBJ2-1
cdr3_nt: TGTGCCAGCAGCCCCCGGGGGGGCCCCTACAATGAGCAGTTCTTC
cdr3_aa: CASSPRGGPYNEQFF

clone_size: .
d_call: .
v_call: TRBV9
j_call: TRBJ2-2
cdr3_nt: TGTGCCAGCAGCGTAGAGCCGGGACCTAACACCGGGGAGCTGTTTTTT
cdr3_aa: CASSVEPGPNTGELFF

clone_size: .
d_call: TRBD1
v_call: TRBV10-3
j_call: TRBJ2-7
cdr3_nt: TGTGCCATCACCTCAGGGGGCAGGGAGCAGTACTTC
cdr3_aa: CAITSGGREQYF

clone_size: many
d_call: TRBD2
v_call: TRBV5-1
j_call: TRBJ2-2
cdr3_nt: TGCGCCAGCAGCTCTAGCGGAGGCAATACCGGGGAGCTGTTTTTT
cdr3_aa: CASSSSGGNTGELFF

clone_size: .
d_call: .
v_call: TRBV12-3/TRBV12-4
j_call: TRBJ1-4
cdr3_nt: TGTGCCAGCAGTTTAAACAGGTGGAGTGAAAAACTGTTTTTT
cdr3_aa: CASSLNRWSEKLFF

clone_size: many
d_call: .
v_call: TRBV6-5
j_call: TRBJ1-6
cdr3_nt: TGTGCCAGCAGTTACTCTGGGGTCTATAATTCACCCCTCCACTTT
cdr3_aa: CASSYSGVYNSPLHF

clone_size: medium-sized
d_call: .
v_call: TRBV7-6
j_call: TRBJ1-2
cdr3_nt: TGTGCCAGCAGCAAACAGGGTGCGCGTGGCTACACCTTC
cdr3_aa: CASSKQGARGYTF

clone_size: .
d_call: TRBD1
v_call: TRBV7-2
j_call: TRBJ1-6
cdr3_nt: TGTGCCAGCAGCGACGCTACGGACAGGGGGCTGAGCTCCTATAATTCACCCCTCCACTTT
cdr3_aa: CASSDATDRGLSSYNSPLHF

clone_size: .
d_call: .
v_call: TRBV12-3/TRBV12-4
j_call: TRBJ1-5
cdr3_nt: TGTGCCAGCAGCTTCCTGAGCAGCGGTACGAGCAATCAGCCCCAGCATTTT
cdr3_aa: CASSFLSSGTSNQPQHF

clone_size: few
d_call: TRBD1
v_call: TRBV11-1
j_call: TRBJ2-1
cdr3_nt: TGTGCCAGCAGCTTAGGAGACAGGGTGAATGAGCAGTTCTTC
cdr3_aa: CASSLGDRVNEQFF

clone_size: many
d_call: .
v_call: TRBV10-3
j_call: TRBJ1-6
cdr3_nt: TGTGCCATCAGTGAAGGCGTTAATTCACCCCTCCACTTT
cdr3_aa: CAISEGVNSPLHF

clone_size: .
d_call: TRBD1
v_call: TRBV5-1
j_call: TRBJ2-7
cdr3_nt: TGCGCCAGCAGCTTTTGGGCCGGGACAGGGGCCTACGAGCAGCACTTC
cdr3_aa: CASSFWAGTGAYEQHF

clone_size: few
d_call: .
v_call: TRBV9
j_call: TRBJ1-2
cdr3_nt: TGTGCCAGCAGCGTAGCTACCTCGGGACGGATCTATGGCTACACCTTC
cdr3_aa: CASSVATSGRIYGYTF

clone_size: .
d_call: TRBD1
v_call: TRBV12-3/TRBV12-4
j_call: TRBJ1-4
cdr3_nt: TGTGCCAGCAGTTTACTATCGCAGGGGGCCTTTAATGAAAAACTGTTTTTT
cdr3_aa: CASSLLSQGAFNEKLFF

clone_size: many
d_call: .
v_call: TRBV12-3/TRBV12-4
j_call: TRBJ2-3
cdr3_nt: TGTGCCAGCAGTTTAGGCGGGATAAGCACAGATACGCAGTATTTT
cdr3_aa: CASSLGGISTDTQYF

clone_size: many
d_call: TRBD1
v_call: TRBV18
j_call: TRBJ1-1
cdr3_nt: TGTGCCAGCTCAACTACAGGGGGTGGCACTGAAGCTTTCTTT
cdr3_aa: CASSTTGGGTEAFF

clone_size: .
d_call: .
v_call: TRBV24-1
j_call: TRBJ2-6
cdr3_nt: TGTGCCACCAGTGAGTCAGGGAGCTCTGGGGCCAACGTCCTGACTTTC
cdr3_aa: CATSESGSSGANVLTF

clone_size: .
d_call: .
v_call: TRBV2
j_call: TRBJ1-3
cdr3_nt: TGTGCCAGCAGAAGCGGACGGCTTGGCTCTGGAAACACCATATATTTT
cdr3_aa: CASRSGRLGSGNTIYF

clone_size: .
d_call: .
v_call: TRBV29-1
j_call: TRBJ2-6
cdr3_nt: TGCAGCTCTAATCCGAGGGACTCTGGGGCCAACGTCCTGACTTTC
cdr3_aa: CSSNPRDSGANVLTF